This TCR beta chain was recovered during a study of shared clonotypes between healthy human individuals (dated by TCRdb to 2020 to 2022). Describing the broader study: Two women and a few men aged 18 to 49 years were included in the cohort. Per donor, three plates each were used for CD4 naive and CD4 memory, two for CD8 naive, and one for CD8 memory. The study deeply sequenced blood TCR repertoires of five healthy adults to estimate repertoire size and the extent of clonotype sharing between individuals. To increase sequencing depth and limit assay-specific biases, TCR repertoire library preparation and sequencing were carried out by different laboratories using diverse techniques. Between about 0.85 and 8.9 billion PBMCs per donor were obtained by leukapheresis.

General conclusions and limits of the study: Because the study included a small number of donors, the genetic and exposure-history diversity represented was limited. Pairwise subsampling led to the expectation that sequencing depth would affect the degree of clonotype sharing among donors. Sharing across several donors was observed for approximately 4.6% of naive CD4, over 3% of naive CD8, 2.3% of memory CD4, and 0.4% of memory CD8 clonotypes. Only blood was sampled, and tissue TCR repertoires likely differ from those in blood. Naive subsets generally had larger estimated clonotype richness than memory subsets. Compared with non-shared clonotypes, clonotypes shared by all four sorted-subset donors had higher generation probabilities. Even with the large sequencing depth, rarefaction of the sorted-subset datasets indicated that sequencing was incomplete.

V is reduced by 3 bases and J by 3 bases, leaving a spacing of 15 bases between them. The germline V gene gives CDR1 as MDHEN and CDR2 as SYDVKM. From the cysteine through the phenylalanine, the CDR3 covers 15 amino acids. Only the CDR3 region is kept as DNA, spanning 45 bases read in frame from base 1. Concerning this clone itself: Its antigen has not been determined. No base quality information exists; no much larger clone differs at one position.

Using the deep immunoSEQ assay, TCR CDR3 regions were amplified from genomic DNA by multiplex PCR. For each cell subset, the extracted genomic DNA was distributed evenly across all wells of several immunoSEQ 96-well plates, and each plate served as one replicate. For sorted subsets, roughly 200 ng of genomic DNA, equivalent to 25,000 to 30,000 T cell genomes, went into each replicate PCR. Purified libraries were quantified with a Qubit 3.0 fluorometer, sized on a Bioanalyzer 2100, and re-quantified with the KAPA Library Quantification kit. Every immunoSEQ 96-well plate was sequenced on a separate single-read 150-cycle Illumina NextSeq 550 flow cell. As for the authors' bioinformatics: Because the immunoSEQ output included only junctional sequences and no quality scores, the filtering could not be the same as the filtering used for full-length reads. Sequences were annotated with PyIR, a Python wrapper for IgBLAST v1.9, and V/J genes and CDR3 were assigned using IMGT germline references. Reads were removed for weak V/J assignments (E-value above 1e-6), missing CDR3, stop codons, out-of-frame junctions, or ambiguous translated residues. V3J clonotypes were defined as sequences sharing an identical inferred V gene, J gene, and CDR3 amino acid sequence. The percentage overlap between two repertoires was calculated by dividing the number of shared unique clonotypes by the size of the smaller repertoire. Richness of each repertoire was evaluated using RTK rarefaction, the Chao1 estimator, and Recon v2.1 estimates of unobserved clonotypes. Generation probabilities for all TCRbeta clonotypes obtained by the gDNA method from a handful of donors were computed using OLGA. TCRdb re-hosts the immuneACCESS table, in-frame sequences only. Its copies lack some clones; in the studies checked, an unresolved V gene accounts for under half of them, and the cause for the rest is not known. That table supplies the V and J calls and clone size; D and trimming were determined from the DNA. The sample table holds under 1,100,000 clones, of which 75% were seen once. The ten largest account for about 1.5% of the sample.

Healthy HIV-negative adults with no recently reported acute infections or vaccinations were included as donors. Every donor was a Caucasian adult residing in Nashville, Tennessee, USA. CD4+ T cells were enriched through magnetic negative selection, after which naive cells were positively selected on CD45RA and the remaining negative fraction served as the memory subset. Blood was collected by leukapheresis, and PBMCs were isolated by Ficoll-Histopaque density gradient centrifugation and then cryopreserved in liquid nitrogen vapor phase. Analytical flow cytometry was used to check the purity and quantity of each magnetically sorted T cell population. From each sorted fraction, genomic DNA was isolated and quantified by UV absorbance on a Nanodrop 2000c.

The TCR comes from a man in his late teens or twenties in good health. What was sequenced was memory CD4+ T cells sorted from blood. Per the publication, the cell subset or site label means: CD45RA-negative fraction. The chain links TRBV28 with TRBJ2-7; TRBD2 is a possible D gene, resting on 5 matching bases. The nucleotide sequence is TGTGCCAGCAGTTTCTCGGGGAAGGAGAGCTACGAGCAGTACTTC. Translated, it reads CASSFSGKESYEQYF.